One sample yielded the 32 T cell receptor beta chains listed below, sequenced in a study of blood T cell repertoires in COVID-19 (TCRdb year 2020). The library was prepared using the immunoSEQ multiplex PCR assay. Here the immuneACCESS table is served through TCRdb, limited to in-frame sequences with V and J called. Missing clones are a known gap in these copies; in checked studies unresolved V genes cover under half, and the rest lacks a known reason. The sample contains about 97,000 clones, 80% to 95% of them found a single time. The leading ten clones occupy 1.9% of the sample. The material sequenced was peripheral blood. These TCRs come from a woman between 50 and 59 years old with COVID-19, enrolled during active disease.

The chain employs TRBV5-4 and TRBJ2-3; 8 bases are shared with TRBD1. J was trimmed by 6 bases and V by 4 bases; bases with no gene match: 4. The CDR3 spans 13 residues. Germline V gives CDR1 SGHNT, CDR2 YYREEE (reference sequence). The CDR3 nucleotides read TGTGCCAGCAGCCAGGACAGGGAGGATACGCAGTATTTT. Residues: CASSQDREDTQYF.

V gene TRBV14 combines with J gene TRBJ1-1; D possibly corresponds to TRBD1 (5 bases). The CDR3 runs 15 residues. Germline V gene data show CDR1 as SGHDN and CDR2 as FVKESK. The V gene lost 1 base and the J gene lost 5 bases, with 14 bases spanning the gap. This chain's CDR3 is CASSQVTGRGTEAFF. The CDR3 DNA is TGTGCCAGCAGCCAAGTTACGGGGAGGGGTACTGAAGCTTTCTTT.

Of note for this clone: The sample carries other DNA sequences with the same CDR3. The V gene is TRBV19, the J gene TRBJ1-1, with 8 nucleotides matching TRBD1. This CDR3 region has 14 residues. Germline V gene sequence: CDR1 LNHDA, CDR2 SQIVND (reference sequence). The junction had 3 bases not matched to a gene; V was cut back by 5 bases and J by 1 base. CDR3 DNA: TGTGCCAGTAGTCCACAGGGGGGGAACACTGAAGCTTTCTTT. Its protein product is CASSPQGGNTEAFF.

In DNA form, the CDR3 reads TGCGCCAGCAGCAGGGAACCGAACACTGAAGCTTTCTTT. This translates into CASSREPNTEAFF. V usage is TRBV10-1 and J usage is TRBJ1-1; D possibly corresponds to TRBD1 (5 bases). Between the trimmed V and J ends, which lost 6 bases and 1 base, there was a span of 9 bases. Germline V gene sequence: CDR1 WNHNN, CDR2 SYGVQD (reference sequence). The CDR3 runs 13 residues.

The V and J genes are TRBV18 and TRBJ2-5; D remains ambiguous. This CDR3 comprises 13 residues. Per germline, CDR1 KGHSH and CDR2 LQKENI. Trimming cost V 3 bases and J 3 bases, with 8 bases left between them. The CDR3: CASSPSGEETQYF. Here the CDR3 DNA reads TGTGCCAGCTCACCCAGTGGAGAAGAGACCCAGTACTTC.

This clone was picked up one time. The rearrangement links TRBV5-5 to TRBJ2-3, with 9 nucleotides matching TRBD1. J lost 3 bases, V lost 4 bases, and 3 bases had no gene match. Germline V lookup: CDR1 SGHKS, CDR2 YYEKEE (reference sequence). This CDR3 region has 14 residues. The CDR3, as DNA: TGTGCCAGCAGCCGAGGACAGGGGACAGATACGCAGTATTTT. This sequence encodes CASSRGQGTDTQYF.

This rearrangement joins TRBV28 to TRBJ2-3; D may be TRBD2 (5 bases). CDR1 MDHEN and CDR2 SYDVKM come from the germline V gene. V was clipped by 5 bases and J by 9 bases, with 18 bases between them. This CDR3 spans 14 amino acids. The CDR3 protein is CASSTVGLLMTQYF. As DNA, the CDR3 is TGTGCCAGCAGTACCGTAGGACTCCTTATGACGCAGTATTTT.

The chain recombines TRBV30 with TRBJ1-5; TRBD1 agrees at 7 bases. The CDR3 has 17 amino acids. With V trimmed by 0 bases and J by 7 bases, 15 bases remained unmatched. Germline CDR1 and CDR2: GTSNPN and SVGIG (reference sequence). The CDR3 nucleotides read TGTGCCTGGAGTGTAGGTCGGGCAGGGGGTAGTAGCCAGCCCCAGCATTTT. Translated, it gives CAWSVGRAGGSSQPQHF.

CDR3: CASSHRTSGGGELFF. CDR3 bases: TGTGCCAGCAGCCACCGGACTAGCGGTGGCGGGGAGCTGTTTTTT. The V gene is TRBV14, the J gene TRBJ2-2, with TRBD2 matching over 10 bases. Germline V CDR1 and CDR2: SGHDN, FVKESK. Trimming removed 3 bases from V and 7 bases from J; junction bases left unmatched: 5. This CDR3 has 15 amino acids.

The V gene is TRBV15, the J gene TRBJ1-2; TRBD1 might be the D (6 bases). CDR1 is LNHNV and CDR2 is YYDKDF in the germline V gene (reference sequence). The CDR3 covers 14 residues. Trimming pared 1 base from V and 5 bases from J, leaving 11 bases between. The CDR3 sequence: CATSRVTGQYGYTF. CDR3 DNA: TGTGCCACCAGCAGAGTTACAGGACAGTATGGCTACACCTTC.

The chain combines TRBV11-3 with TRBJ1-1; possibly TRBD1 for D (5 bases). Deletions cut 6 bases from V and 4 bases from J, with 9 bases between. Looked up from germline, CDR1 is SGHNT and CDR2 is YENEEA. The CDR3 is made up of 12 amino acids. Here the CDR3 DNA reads TGTGCCAGCAGGGGGCAAGGCACTGAAGCTTTCTTT. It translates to CASRGQGTEAFF.

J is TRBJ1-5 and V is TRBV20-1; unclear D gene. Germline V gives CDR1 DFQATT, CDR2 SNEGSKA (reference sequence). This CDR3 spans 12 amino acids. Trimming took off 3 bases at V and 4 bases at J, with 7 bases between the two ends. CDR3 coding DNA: TGCAGTGCTAGTTCAGGAAATCAGCCCCAGCATTTT. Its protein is CSASSGNQPQHF.

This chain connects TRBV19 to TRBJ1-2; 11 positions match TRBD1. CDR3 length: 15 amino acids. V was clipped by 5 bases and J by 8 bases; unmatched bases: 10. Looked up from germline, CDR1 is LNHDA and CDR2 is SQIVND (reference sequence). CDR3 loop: CASSPMRTGGFGYTF. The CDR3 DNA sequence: TGTGCCAGTAGTCCAATGAGGACAGGGGGCTTCGGCTACACCTTC.

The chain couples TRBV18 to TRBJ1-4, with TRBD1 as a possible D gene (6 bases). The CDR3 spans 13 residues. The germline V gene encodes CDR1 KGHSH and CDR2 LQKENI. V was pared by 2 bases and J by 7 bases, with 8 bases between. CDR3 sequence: CASSPGGSEKLFF. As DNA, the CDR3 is TGTGCCAGCTCACCAGGGGGCTCTGAAAAACTGTTTTTT.

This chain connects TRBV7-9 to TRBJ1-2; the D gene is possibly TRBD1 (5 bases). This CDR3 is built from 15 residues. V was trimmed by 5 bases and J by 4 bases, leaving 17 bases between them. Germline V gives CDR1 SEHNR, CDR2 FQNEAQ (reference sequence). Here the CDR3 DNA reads TGTGCCAGCAGCAGGGGCACACCTTCATTCTATGGCTACACCTTC. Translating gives CASSRGTPSFYGYTF.

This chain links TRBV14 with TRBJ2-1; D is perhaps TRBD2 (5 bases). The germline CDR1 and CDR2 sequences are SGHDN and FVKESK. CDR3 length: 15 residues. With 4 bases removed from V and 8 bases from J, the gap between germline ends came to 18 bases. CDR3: CASSPRIATWDEQFF. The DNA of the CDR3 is TGTGCCAGCAGCCCTAGGATAGCGACTTGGGATGAGCAGTTCTTC.

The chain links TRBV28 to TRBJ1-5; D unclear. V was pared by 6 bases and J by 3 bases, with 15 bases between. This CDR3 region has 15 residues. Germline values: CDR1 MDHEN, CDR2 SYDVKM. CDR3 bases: TGTGCCAGCAGCTCCCGACTCATTAACAATCAGCCCCAGCATTTT. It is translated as CASSSRLINNQPQHF.

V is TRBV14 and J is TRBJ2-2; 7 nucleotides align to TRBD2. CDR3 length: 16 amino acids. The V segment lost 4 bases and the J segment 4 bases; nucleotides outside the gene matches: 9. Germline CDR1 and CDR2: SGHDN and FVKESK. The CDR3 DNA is TGTGCCAGCAGCCCCTTAGGGCTAGCGGCCACCGGGGAGCTGTTTTTT. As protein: CASSPLGLAATGELFF. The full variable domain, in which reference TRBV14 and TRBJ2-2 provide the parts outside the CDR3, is EAGVTQFPSHSVIEKGQTVTLRCDPISGHDNLYWYRRVMGKEIKFLLHFVKESKQDESGMPNNRFLAERTGGTYSTLKVQPAELEDSGVYFCASSPLGLAATGELFFGEGSRLTVL.

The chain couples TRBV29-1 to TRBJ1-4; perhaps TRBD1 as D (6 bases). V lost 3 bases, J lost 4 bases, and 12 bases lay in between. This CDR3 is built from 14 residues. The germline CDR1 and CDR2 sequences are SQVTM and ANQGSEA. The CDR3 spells CSVDPTGHNEKLFF. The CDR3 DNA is TGCAGCGTTGACCCGACAGGCCATAATGAAAAACTGTTTTTT.

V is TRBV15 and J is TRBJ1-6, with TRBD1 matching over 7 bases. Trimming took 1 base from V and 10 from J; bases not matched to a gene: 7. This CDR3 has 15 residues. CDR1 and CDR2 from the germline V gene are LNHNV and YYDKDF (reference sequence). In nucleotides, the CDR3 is TGTGCCACCAGCAGAGTAGGAACAGGGGAATCACCCCTCCACTTT. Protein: CATSRVGTGESPLHF.

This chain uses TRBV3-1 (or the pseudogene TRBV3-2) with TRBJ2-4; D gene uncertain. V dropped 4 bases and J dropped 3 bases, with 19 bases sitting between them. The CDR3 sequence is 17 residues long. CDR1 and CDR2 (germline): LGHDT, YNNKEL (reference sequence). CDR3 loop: CASSLSRPEVSKNIQYF. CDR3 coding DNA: TGTGCCAGCAGCCTGTCTAGACCTGAGGTTAGCAAAAACATTCAGTACTTC.

CDR3 sequence (DNA): TGCGCCAGCAGTCCGGCAGGGCGACAAACTGAAGCTTTCTTT. Its translation is CASSPAGRQTEAFF. The chain couples TRBV5-1 to TRBJ1-1; maybe TRBD1 (5 bases). This CDR3 contains 14 residues. The V gene's germline CDR1 is SGHRS and CDR2 YFSETQ. Trimming took off 5 bases at V and 5 bases at J, with 16 bases between the two ends.

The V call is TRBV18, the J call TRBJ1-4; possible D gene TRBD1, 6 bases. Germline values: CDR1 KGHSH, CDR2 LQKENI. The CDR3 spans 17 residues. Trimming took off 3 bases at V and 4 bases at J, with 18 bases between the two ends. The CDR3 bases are TGTGCCAGCTCACCGCGACAGGCAAGCTGGGATAATGAAAAACTGTTTTTT. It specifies CASSPRQASWDNEKLFF.

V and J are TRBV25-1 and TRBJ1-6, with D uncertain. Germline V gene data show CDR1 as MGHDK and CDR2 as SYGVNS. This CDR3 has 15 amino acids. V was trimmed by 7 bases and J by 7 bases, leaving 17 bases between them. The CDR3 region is CASTSAATVNSPLHF. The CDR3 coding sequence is TGTGCCAGCACCTCTGCGGCGACGGTGAATTCACCCCTCCACTTT.

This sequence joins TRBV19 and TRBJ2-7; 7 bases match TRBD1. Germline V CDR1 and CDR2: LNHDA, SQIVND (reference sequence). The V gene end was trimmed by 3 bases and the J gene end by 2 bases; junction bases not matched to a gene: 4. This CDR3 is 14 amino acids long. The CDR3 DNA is TGTGCCAGTAGTATTGACAGGGCCACCTACGAGCAGTACTTC. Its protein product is CASSIDRATYEQYF.

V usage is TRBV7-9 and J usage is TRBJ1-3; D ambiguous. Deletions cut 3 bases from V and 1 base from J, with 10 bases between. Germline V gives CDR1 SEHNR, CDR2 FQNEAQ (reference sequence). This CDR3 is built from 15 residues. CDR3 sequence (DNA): TGTGCCAGCAGCTTGGGAGAGACTTCTGGAAACACCATATATTTT. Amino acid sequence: CASSLGETSGNTIYF.

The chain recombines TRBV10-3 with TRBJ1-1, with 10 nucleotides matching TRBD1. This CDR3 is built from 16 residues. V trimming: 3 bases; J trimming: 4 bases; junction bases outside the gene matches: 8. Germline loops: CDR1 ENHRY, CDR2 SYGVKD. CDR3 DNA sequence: TGTGCCATCAGTGACTCTACGGGACAGGGGCCCACTGAAGCTTTCTTT. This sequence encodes CAISDSTGQGPTEAFF.

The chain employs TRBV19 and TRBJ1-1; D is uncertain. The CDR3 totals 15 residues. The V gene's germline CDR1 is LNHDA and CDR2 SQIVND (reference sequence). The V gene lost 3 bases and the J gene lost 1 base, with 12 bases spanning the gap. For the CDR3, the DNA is TGTGCCAGTAGTATCGCGGGAACCAGGAACACTGAAGCTTTCTTT. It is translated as CASSIAGTRNTEAFF.

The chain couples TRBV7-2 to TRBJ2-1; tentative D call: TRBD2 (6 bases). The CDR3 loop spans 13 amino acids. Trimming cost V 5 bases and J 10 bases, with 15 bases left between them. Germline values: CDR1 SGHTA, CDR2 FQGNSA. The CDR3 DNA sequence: TGTGCCAGCAGCCCTCTAGGGGCGGGGGAGCAGTTCTTC. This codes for CASSPLGAGEQFF.

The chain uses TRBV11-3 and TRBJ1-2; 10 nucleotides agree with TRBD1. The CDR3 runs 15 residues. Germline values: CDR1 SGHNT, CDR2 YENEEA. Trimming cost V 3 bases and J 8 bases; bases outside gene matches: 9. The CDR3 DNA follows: TGTGCCAGCAGCTTTAACCGGGACAGGGGCCGCGGCTACACCTTC. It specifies CASSFNRDRGRGYTF.

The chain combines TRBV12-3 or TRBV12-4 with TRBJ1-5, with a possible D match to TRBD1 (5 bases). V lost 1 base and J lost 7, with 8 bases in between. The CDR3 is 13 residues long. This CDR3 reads CASSLEGRQPQHF. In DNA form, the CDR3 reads TGTGCCAGCAGTTTAGAGGGGCGGCAGCCCCAGCATTTT.

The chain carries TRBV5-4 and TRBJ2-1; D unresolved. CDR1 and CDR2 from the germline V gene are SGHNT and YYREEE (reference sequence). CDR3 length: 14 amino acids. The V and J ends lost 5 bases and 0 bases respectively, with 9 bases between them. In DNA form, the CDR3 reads TGTGCCAGCAGTTCCCTCTCCTCCTACAATGAGCAGTTCTTC. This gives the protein CASSSLSSYNEQFF. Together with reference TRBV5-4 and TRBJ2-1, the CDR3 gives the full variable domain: ETGVTQSPTHLIKTRGQQVTLRCSSQSGHNTVSWYQQALGQGPQFIFQYYREEENGRGNFPPRFSGLQFPNYSSELNVNALELDDSALYLCASSSLSSYNEQFFGPGTRLTVL.